This TCR beta chain was captured by sequencing in a study of early T cells in non-severe SARS-CoV-2 infection. On the study more broadly: Chains from this unsorted whole-blood bulk RNA could not be paired.

The study's findings and limits: In VDJdb matching, anti-spike CD8 responses were favored while private and CD4 specificities went missing.

The germline V gene encodes CDR1 DFQATT and CDR2 SNEGSKA (reference sequence). This CDR3 spans 13 amino acids. The V gene end was trimmed by 0 bases and the J gene end by 8 bases; junction bases not matched to a gene: 4. This clonotype was observed at least ten times. The antigen remains undetermined. Unique molecular identifier tags were affixed to discrete cDNA molecules. One entry per CDR3 protein results from TCRdb running MiXCR on the 5' RACE reads. The sample carries tens of thousands of distinct CDR3 sequences, 12% recorded once. The chain links TRBV20-1 to TRBJ2-1; 7 positions agree with TRBD2. Input material: whole blood. The sequence was collected from an adult who was a healthcare worker with PCR-confirmed SARS-CoV-2 infection or an uninfected control (not recorded which). The CDR3 region has the DNA TGCAGTGCTAGAGAGACTAGCAGGGATGAGCAGTTCTTC. It translates to CSARETSRDEQFF.